A single sample gave rise to the 12 T cell receptor beta chains below, sequenced in a study of blood T cell repertoires in COVID-19. Sequenced by immunoSEQ multiplex PCR; TCRdb stores in-frame clones only, minus some. The data contain tens of thousands of clones, 83% of them singletons. Sequencing was performed on peripheral blood. These receptors were collected from a woman of 80 years or more with acute or convalescent COVID-19.

The genes are TRBV6-6 and TRBJ2-6; TRBD1 agrees at 10 bases. The CDR3 runs to 17 residues. Trimming at V came to 5 bases and at J to 2 bases, leaving 6 bases not matched to a gene. Germline CDR1 reads MNHNY; CDR2 reads SVGAGI (reference sequence). The DNA for the CDR3 is TGTGCCAGCAGTCGGGGACAGGGGTTTCCTGGGGCCAACGTCCTGACTTTC. Its translation is CASSRGQGFPGANVLTF.

With regard to this clone: An end of the junction differs from the germline gene, which may be a read error. Within the sample, other DNA sequences also encode this same CDR3. This chain joins TRBV5-1 and TRBJ2-5, with 7 bases fitting TRBD2. Germline values: CDR1 SGHRS, CDR2 YFSETQ. The CDR3 extends over 14 amino acids. The CDR3 spells CASSSGTTQETQYF. The CDR3 DNA sequence: TGCGCCAGTAGCTCCGGGACTACCCAAGAGACCCAGTACTTC.

Comments on this clone: Other DNA sequences from this sample encode an identical CDR3 as well. V is TRBV2 and J is TRBJ2-5; D might be TRBD2 (5 bases). Trimming took 3 bases from V and 0 from J, leaving 8 bases between them. CDR1 is SNHLY, CDR2 FYNNEI, per germline. The CDR3 extends over 14 amino acids. CDR3 DNA sequence: TGTGCCAGCAGTGAGGCTAGCTACCAAGAGACCCAGTACTTC. Protein sequence: CASSEASYQETQYF.

This chain links TRBV7-2 with TRBJ2-3, with 10 bases fitting TRBD2. With 2 bases clipped from V and 2 bases from J, the junction kept 7 bases outside the gene matches. CDR1 and CDR2 (germline): SGHTA, FQGNSA. The CDR3 extends over 17 amino acids. Here the CDR3 reads CASSLKLAGIYTDTQYF. CDR3 sequence (DNA): TGTGCCAGCAGCTTAAAACTAGCGGGAATATACACAGATACGCAGTATTTT.

The gene calls are TRBV5-8 and TRBJ2-7; 8 bases are shared with TRBD1. CDR1 is SGHTS, CDR2 YDEGEE, per germline. The CDR3 has 14 residues. The V segment lost 4 bases and the J segment 5 bases; nucleotides outside the gene matches: 8. The CDR3 spells CASSVRTGSDEQYF. The CDR3 nucleotides read TGTGCCAGCAGCGTACGGACAGGGTCGGACGAGCAGTACTTC.

CDR3: CASSPRKGYGQGAYQETQYF. CDR3 nucleotides: TGTGCCAGCTCACCACGAAAAGGTTATGGACAGGGGGCGTACCAAGAGACCCAGTACTTC. The rearrangement links TRBV18 to TRBJ2-5; TRBD1 matches 11 bases. Germline V gene data show CDR1 as KGHSH and CDR2 as LQKENI. The CDR3 sequence is 20 residues long. J gave up 0 bases and V 1 base, and 13 bases lay outside the gene matches.

The genes are TRBV5-1 and TRBJ2-5; TRBD1 matches 9 bases. J gave up 7 bases and V 5 bases, and 9 bases lay outside the gene matches. This CDR3 has 14 amino acids. Germline V gene sequence: CDR1 SGHRS, CDR2 YFSETQ. CDR3 in DNA: TGCGCCAGCAGTTTTGGGACAGGGATGGTGACCCAGTACTTC. It yields the protein CASSFGTGMVTQYF.

The J gene is TRBJ2-3, the V gene TRBV7-2; 9 nucleotides align to TRBD1. V lost 2 bases, J lost 5 bases, and 2 bases stayed unmatched. This CDR3 has 14 residues. Per the germline V gene, CDR1 is SGHTA and CDR2 is FQGNSA. CDR3 sequence (DNA): TGTGCCAGCAGCTTAACAGGGGGCGAAGATACGCAGTATTTT. Amino acid sequence: CASSLTGGEDTQYF.

This chain uses TRBV6-1 with TRBJ1-6, with D hard to call. Germline-derived CDR1 and CDR2 are MNHNS and SASEGT. The CDR3 consists of 14 residues. Trimming left V 2 bases short and J 8 bases short, with 10 bases between. The CDR3 DNA reads as TGTGCCAGCAGTGAACTGGGAGGTGATTCACCCCTCCACTTT. Translating it yields CASSELGGDSPLHF.

The chain uses TRBV5-8 and TRBJ1-2; weak D call: TRBD1 (6 bases). Germline CDR1 is SGHTS and CDR2 is YDEGEE. The V gene lost 4 bases and the J gene lost 2 bases, with 9 bases spanning the gap. There are 13 residues in the CDR3. CDR3 protein: CASSRTGNYGYTF. CDR3 sequence (DNA): TGTGCCAGCAGCAGAACAGGGAACTATGGCTACACCTTC.

Worth noting for this clone: One end of the junction is discordant with germline, which a read error may explain. The chain carries TRBV7-7 and TRBJ2-5; the D gene is possibly TRBD2 (6 bases). This CDR3 is built from 15 residues. Germline CDR1 is SSHAT and CDR2 is FNYEAQ (reference sequence). CDR3 residues: CASSLALGGQETQYF. The CDR3 nucleotides are TGTGCTAGCAGCTTAGCGCTTGGAGGGCAAGAGACCCAGTACTTC. The complete variable domain, with remaining parts taken from reference TRBV7-7 and TRBJ2-5, reads GAGVSQSPRYKVTKRGQDVTLRCDPISSHATLYWYQQALGQGPEFLTYFNYEAQPDKSGLPSDRFSAERPEGSISTLTIQRTEQRDSAMYRCASSLALGGQETQYFGPGTRLLVL.

This clone was seen only once. The chain employs TRBV18 and TRBJ2-7; weak D call: TRBD1 (5 bases). The germline V gene encodes CDR1 KGHSH and CDR2 LQKENI. There are 13 residues in the CDR3. V gave up 3 bases and J gave up 3 bases, with 9 bases separating them. The CDR3 coding sequence is TGTGCCAGCTCACCCAGGACAAGCTACGAGCAGTACTTC. It specifies CASSPRTSYEQYF.